The 12 T cell receptor beta chains in this list originate from one sample, sequenced in a study of CD8 T cells in ankylosing spondylitis. Study-wide points: Seemingly characteristic of ankylosing spondylitis blood was a TCR beta motif consisting of under 10 highly homologous variants.

From the 5' RACE reads, TCRdb called clonotypes with MiXCR, one entry per CDR3 protein. Among about 510,000 distinct CDR3 sequences listed, approximately 5% were seen once. Their cognate antigens are unknown. Input material: blood, either unsorted or a sorted T cell fraction (not recorded which). These receptors were taken from a male donor with ankylosing spondylitis.

This clonotype was seen repeatedly, ten times or more. The rearrangement uses TRBV4-1 and TRBJ2-2; TRBD2 might be the D (5 bases). Germline CDR1 reads MGHRA; CDR2 reads YSYEKL. This CDR3 has 16 amino acids. V dropped 0 bases and J dropped 6 bases, with 14 bases sitting between them. CDR3 residues: CASSQDVSGWAGELFF. CDR3 DNA: TGCGCCAGCAGCCAAGATGTGAGCGGTTGGGCCGGGGAGCTGTTTTTT.

This clonotype has at least ten counts. The chain links TRBV20-1 to TRBJ2-1; TRBD2 is a possible D gene (6 bases). Germline V gene sequence: CDR1 DFQATT, CDR2 SNEGSKA (reference sequence). The CDR3 runs to 13 residues. V dropped 3 bases and J dropped 2 bases, with 8 bases sitting between them. The CDR3 DNA is TGCAGTGCTAGGCTAGCGCCCTACAATGAGCAGTTCTTC. Protein sequence: CSARLAPYNEQFF.

The sample holds many counts of this clonotype. The V call is TRBV10-3, the J call TRBJ2-1, with a weak D call TRBD2 (6 bases). The CDR3 runs 16 residues. The V gene lost 4 bases and the J gene lost 2 bases, with 15 bases spanning the gap. CDR1 and CDR2 from the germline V gene are ENHRY and SYGVKD. The DNA of the CDR3 is TGTGCCATCAGTGTGGCGACGGGACTTCCCTACAATGAGCAGTTCTTC. This gives the protein CAISVATGLPYNEQFF.

This clonotype was seen ten or more times. The V and J genes are TRBV28 and TRBJ1-1, with D possibly being TRBD1 (6 bases). Germline CDR1 and CDR2: MDHEN and SYDVKM. Deletions cut 7 bases from V and 11 bases from J, with 11 bases between. The CDR3 runs to 10 residues. CDR3 bases: TGTGCCAGCAAATACAGGGAGGCTTTCTTT. This sequence encodes CASKYREAFF. Combining the CDR3 with reference TRBV28 and TRBJ1-1 gives the whole variable domain DVKVTQSSRYLVKRTGEKVFLECVQDMDHENMFWYRQDPGLGLRLIYFSYDVKMKEKGDIPEGYSVSREKKERFSLILESASTNQTSMYLCASKYREAFFGQGTRLTVV.

This clonotype was observed at least ten times. This chain connects TRBV5-1 to TRBJ1-1; D uncertain. CDR3 length: 14 residues. V was clipped by 5 bases and J by 1 base, with 12 bases between them. CDR1 and CDR2 (germline): SGHRS, YFSETQ. CDR3 nucleotides: TGCGCCAGCAGAACGGACCAAGGGAACACTGAAGCTTTCTTT. It specifies CASRTDQGNTEAFF.

This clonotype was seen ten or more times. The chain links TRBV5-1 to TRBJ1-2, with D possibly matching TRBD1 (5 bases). The CDR3 extends over 14 amino acids. In germline, CDR1 is SGHRS, CDR2 YFSETQ. Trimming took 6 bases from V and 5 from J, leaving 17 bases between them. The CDR3 loop is CASKTEGTGYGYTF. DNA of the CDR3: TGCGCCAGCAAGACCGAGGGGACGGGTTATGGCTACACCTTC.

This clonotype was seen many times. Written as DNA, the CDR3 is TGCGCCAGCAGCTACGGAACAGGGGATTACTCTGGAAACACCATATATTTT. It yields the protein CASSYGTGDYSGNTIYF. The chain carries TRBV5-1 and TRBJ1-3; 7 nucleotides align to TRBD1. J was trimmed by 0 bases and V by 3 bases; bases with no gene match: 9. CDR1 is SGHRS, CDR2 YFSETQ, per germline. The CDR3 sequence is 17 residues long.

In this sample, this clonotype turned up many times. V is TRBV4-2 and J is TRBJ2-1, with D perhaps matching TRBD1 or TRBD2 (5 bases each). The germline V gene encodes CDR1 LGHNA and CDR2 YNFKEQ. The V end lost 3 bases, the J end lost 8 bases, and 20 bases lay between the germline ends. The CDR3 spans 16 residues. CDR3 sequence: CASSQLNGGEEDEQFF. Written as DNA, the CDR3 is TGTGCCAGCAGCCAGCTCAATGGGGGAGAGGAGGATGAGCAGTTCTTC.

This clonotype was observed at least ten times. The junction and the germline gene differ at one end; a read error may be behind it. The J gene is TRBJ1-1, the V gene TRBV20-1; D ambiguous. Per the germline V gene, CDR1 is DFQATT and CDR2 is SNEGSKA (reference sequence). This CDR3 region has 16 residues. The DNA for the CDR3 is TGCAGTGCTGGAGAGGCAAGGCGGTTTTGGGGAACTGAAGCTTTCTTT. Its protein product is CSAGEARRFWGTEAFF.

This clonotype was seen many times. V is TRBV7-6 and J is TRBJ1-1; possibly TRBD1 for D (6 bases). Trimming took 5 bases from V and 4 from J, leaving 8 bases between them. The germline gives CDR1 SGHVS, CDR2 FNYEAQ. This CDR3 contains 12 residues. CDR3 loop: CASSPQGTEAFF. DNA for the CDR3: TGTGCCAGCAGCCCACAGGGCACTGAAGCTTTCTTT.

This clonotype appeared many times. This chain uses TRBV6-1 with TRBJ1-2; TRBD1 matches 7 bases. This CDR3 spans 17 amino acids. With V trimmed by 4 bases and J by 0 bases, 11 bases remained unmatched. Germline V gene sequence: CDR1 MNHNS, CDR2 SASEGT. The CDR3, as DNA: TGTGCCAGCAGTGTCATGGACAGGCGGGGAGCTAACTATGGCTACACCTTC. Protein product: CASSVMDRRGANYGYTF.

This clonotype has a count of ten or more. The V gene is TRBV20-1, the J gene TRBJ1-2, with D possibly TRBD1 on 6 matching bases. This CDR3 has 13 residues. Per the germline V gene, CDR1 is DFQATT and CDR2 is SNEGSKA (reference sequence). The V and J ends lost 0 bases and 5 bases respectively, with 10 bases between them. The CDR3 nucleotides read TGCAGTGCTAGAGAACAGGGCGGGTATGGCTACACCTTC. Its protein is CSAREQGGYGYTF.